This T cell receptor beta chain emerged from a study of CD8 T cells in ankylosing spondylitis. The CDR3 has 17 residues. The germline V gene has CDR1 MGHRA and CDR2 YSYEKL. V shed 0 bases, J shed 4 bases, and the junction held 9 bases outside the gene matches. With molecular barcodes, quantitative 5'-RACE was used to make the TCR beta libraries. TCRdb reanalysed the 5' RACE reads using MiXCR and keeps one entry per CDR3 protein. Here the sample spans about 360,000 distinct CDR3 sequences, about 14% being singletons. About this clonotype itself: Its antigen is currently unknown.

Study-wide results and limits: A subset of motif variants has previously been described in the synovial fluid and blood of reactive arthritis. Disease-associated clones were CD8+ and fairly uncommon in peripheral blood.

The chain recombines TRBV4-1 with TRBJ2-1, with 7 bases lining up with TRBD1. The sample consisted of blood, either unsorted or a sorted T cell fraction (not recorded which). The receptor was derived from a male donor with ankylosing spondylitis or in good health (not recorded which). The CDR3 DNA is TGCGCCAGCAGCCAAGATGAGGGGGCCTACATTTACAATGAGCAGTTCTTC. This translates into CASSQDEGAYIYNEQFF.